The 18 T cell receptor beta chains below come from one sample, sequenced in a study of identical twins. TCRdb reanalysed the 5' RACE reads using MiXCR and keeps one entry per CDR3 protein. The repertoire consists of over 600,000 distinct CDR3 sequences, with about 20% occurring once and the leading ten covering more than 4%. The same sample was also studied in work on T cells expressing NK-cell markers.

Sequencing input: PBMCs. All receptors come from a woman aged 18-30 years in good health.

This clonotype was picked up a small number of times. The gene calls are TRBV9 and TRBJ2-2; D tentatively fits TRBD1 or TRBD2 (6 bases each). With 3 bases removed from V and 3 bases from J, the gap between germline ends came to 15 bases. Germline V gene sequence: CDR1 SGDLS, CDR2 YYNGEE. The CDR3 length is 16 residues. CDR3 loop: CASSARGGSDTGELFF. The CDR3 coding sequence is TGTGCCAGCAGCGCGAGAGGGGGGTCCGACACCGGGGAGCTGTTTTTT.

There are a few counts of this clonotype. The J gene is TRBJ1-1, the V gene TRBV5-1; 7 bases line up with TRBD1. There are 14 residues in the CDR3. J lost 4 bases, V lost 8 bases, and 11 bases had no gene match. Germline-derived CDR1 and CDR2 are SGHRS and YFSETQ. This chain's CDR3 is CASTMTQGSTEAFF. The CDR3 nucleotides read TGCGCCAGTACTATGACACAGGGGAGCACTGAAGCTTTCTTT.

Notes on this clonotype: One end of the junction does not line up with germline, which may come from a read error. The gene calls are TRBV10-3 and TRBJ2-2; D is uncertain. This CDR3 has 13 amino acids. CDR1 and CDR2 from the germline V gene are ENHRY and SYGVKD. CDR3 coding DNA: TGTGCCGCACGAACAGCGAACATCGGGGAGCTGTTTTTT. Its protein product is CAARTANIGELFF.

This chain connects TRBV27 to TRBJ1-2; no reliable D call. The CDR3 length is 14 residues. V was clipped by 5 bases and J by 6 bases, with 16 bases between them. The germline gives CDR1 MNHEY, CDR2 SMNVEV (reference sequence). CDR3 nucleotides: TGTGCCAGCAGTCCCCGGACGGGGAAAAATGGCTACACCTTC. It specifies CASSPRTGKNGYTF.

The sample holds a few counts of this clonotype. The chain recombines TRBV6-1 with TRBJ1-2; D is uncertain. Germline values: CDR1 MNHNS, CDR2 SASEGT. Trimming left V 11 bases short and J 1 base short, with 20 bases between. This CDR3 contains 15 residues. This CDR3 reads CAVQRVAGVNYGYTF. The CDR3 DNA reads TGTGCCGTCCAGCGCGTGGCAGGTGTTAACTATGGCTACACCTTC.

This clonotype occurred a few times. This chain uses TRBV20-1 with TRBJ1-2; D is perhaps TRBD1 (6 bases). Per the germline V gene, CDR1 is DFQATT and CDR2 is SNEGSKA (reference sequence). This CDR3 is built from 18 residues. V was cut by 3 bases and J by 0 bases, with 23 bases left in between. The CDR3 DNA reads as TGCAGTGCTAGGGGGGACACGGACCGGACAACTTCTAACTATGGCTACACCTTC. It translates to CSARGDTDRTTSNYGYTF.

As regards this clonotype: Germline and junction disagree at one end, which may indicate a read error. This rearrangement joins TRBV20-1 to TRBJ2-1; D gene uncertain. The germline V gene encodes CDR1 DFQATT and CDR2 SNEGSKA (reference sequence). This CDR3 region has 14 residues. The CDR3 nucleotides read TGCGGTGCTAGAGATTCGAGGCTCGGGCATGAGCAGTTCTTC. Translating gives CGARDSRLGHEQFF.

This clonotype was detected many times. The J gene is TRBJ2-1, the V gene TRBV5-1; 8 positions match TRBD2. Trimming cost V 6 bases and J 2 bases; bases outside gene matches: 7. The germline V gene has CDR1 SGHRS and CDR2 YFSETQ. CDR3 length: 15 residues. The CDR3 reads CASTFAAGAYNEQFF. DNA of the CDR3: TGCGCCAGCACCTTTGCAGCGGGGGCCTACAATGAGCAGTTCTTC. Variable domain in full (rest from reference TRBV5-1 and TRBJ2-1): KAGVTQTPRYLIKTRGQQVTLSCSPISGHRSVSWYQQTPGQGLQFLFEYFSETQRNKGNFPGRFSGRQFSNSRSEMNVSTLELGDSALYLCASTFAAGAYNEQFFGPGTRLTVL.

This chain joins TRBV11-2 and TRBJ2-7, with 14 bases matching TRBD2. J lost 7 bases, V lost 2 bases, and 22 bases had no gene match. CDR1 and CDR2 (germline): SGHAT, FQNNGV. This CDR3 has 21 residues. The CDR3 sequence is CASSLPQERTSGRSGSREQYF. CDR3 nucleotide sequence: TGTGCCAGCAGCTTACCTCAGGAACGGACTAGCGGGAGGTCGGGAAGTAGGGAGCAGTACTTC.

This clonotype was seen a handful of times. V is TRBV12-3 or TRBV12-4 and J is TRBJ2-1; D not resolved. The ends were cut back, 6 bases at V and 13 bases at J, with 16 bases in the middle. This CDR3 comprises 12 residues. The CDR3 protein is CASSYQAAPQFF. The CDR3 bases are TGTGCCAGCAGCTACCAGGCGGCCCCCCAGTTCTTC.

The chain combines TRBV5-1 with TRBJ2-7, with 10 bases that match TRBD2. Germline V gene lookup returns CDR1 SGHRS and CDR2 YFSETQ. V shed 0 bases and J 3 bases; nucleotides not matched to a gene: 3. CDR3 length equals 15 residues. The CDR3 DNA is TGCGCCAGCAGCTTGGGAGCGGGAGGGGACTACGAGCAGTACTTC. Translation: CASSLGAGGDYEQYF.

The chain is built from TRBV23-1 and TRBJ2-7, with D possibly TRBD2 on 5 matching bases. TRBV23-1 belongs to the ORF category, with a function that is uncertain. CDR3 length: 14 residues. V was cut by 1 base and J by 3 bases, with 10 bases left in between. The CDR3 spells CASSQCRRDYEQYF. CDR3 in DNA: TGCGCCAGCAGTCAATGCCGCCGGGACTACGAGCAGTACTTC.

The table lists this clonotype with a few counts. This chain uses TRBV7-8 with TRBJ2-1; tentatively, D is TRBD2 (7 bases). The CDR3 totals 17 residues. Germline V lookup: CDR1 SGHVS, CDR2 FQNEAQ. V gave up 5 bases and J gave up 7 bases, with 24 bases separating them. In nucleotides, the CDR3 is TGTGCCAGCAGCCCCCCGAAATCCGGGGGGCCGGGGAATGAGCAGTTCTTC. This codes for CASSPPKSGGPGNEQFF.

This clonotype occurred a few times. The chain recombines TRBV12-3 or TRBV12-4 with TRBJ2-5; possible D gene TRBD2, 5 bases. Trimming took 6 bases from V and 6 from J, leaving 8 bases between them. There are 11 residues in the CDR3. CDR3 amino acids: CASSLGKTQYF. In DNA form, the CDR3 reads TGTGCCAGCAGCCTCGGGAAGACCCAGTACTTC.

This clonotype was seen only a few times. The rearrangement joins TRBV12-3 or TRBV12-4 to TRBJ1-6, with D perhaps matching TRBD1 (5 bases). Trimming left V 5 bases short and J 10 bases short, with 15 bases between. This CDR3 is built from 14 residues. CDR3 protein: CASSPQGSGSPLHF. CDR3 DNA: TGTGCCAGCAGTCCCCAGGGTTCGGGGTCACCCCTCCACTTT.

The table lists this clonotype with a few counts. Here the CDR3 reads CASSWGPVAGIQYF. The CDR3 DNA reads as TGCGCCAGCAGCTGGGGCCCAGTAGCCGGCATTCAGTACTTC. V is TRBV5-1 and J is TRBJ2-4; tentative D call: TRBD1 (5 bases). Germline CDR1 and CDR2: SGHRS and YFSETQ. The germline V and J ends were trimmed by 3 bases and 9 bases, with 16 bases remaining between them. The CDR3 totals 14 residues.

The CDR3 loop reads CASSPTSGAPYEQYF. The CDR3 bases are TGTGCCAGCAGCCCCACTAGCGGGGCGCCCTACGAGCAGTACTTC. The gene calls are TRBV9 and TRBJ2-7; TRBD2 matches 10 bases. Per the germline V gene, CDR1 is SGDLS and CDR2 is YYNGEE. The CDR3 consists of 15 residues. With V trimmed by 4 bases and J by 2 bases, 6 bases remained unmatched. Supplemented by reference TRBV9 and TRBJ2-7, the full variable domain reads DSGVTQTPKHLITATGQRVTLRCSPRSGDLSVYWYQQSLDQGLQFLIQYYNGEERAKGNILERFSAQQFPDLHSELNLSSLELGDSALYFCASSPTSGAPYEQYFGPGTRLTVT.

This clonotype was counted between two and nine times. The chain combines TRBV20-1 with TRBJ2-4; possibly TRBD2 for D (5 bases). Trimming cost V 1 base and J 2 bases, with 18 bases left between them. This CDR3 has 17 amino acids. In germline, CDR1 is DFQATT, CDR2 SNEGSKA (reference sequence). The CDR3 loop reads CSARGALASPTKNIQYF. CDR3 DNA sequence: TGCAGTGCTAGAGGGGCCCTAGCATCCCCTACCAAAAACATTCAGTACTTC.